This TCR beta chain was obtained from a study of human T cells and chemical hapten exposure. It was the library that attached unique molecular identifiers to individual cDNA molecules. In the authors' methods: TCRs per sample had a median of about 100,000 and ranged from about 23,224 to 690,600. In TCRdb, the RACE reads were re-called with MiXCR into one record per CDR3 protein. These V and J calls derive from TCRdb rather than the authors' analysis. The repertoire consists of 85,000 to 120,000 distinct CDR3 sequences, with more than 10% occurring once and the leading ten covering over 1.5%. With 5 bases removed from V and 5 bases from J, the gap between germline ends came to 10 bases. The CDR3 totals 13 residues. Germline assignment: CDR1 SGHTA and CDR2 FQGNSA. Time point meaning: pre-sensitization, week 0. Treatment in this sample: therapeutic diphenylcyclopropenone sensitization with weekly scalp DPC. Total RNA was isolated from whole blood that had not been fractionated.

The rearrangement links TRBV7-2 to TRBJ2-1; D not resolved. The material sequenced was whole blood, taken in connection with sensitization to the hapten diphenylcyclopropenone (DPC). The sequence was collected from a woman aged 45-65 years with alopecia areata. Some clones in this sample may be carry-over from other donors' samples. The CDR3 sequence: CASSLRLDNEQFF. The CDR3 coding sequence is TGTGCCAGCAGCCTAAGATTGGACAATGAGCAGTTCTTC.